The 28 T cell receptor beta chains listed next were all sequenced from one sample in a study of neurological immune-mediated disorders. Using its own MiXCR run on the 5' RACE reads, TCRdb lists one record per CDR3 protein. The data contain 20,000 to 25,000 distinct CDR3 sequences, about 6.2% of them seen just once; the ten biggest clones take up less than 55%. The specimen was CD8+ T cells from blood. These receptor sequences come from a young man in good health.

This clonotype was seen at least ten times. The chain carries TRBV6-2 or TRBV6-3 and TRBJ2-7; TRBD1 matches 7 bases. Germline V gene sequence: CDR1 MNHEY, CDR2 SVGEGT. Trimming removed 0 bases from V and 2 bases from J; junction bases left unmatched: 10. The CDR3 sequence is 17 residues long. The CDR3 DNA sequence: TGTGCCAGCAGTTACTCGGACGACAGGGCTGACCCCTACGAGCAGTACTTC. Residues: CASSYSDDRADPYEQYF.

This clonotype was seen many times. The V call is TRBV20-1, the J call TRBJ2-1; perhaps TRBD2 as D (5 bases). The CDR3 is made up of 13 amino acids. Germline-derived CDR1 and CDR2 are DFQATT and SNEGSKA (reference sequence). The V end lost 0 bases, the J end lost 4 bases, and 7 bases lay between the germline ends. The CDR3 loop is CSARDRGYNEQFF. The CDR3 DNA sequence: TGCAGTGCTAGAGATCGAGGGTACAATGAGCAGTTCTTC.

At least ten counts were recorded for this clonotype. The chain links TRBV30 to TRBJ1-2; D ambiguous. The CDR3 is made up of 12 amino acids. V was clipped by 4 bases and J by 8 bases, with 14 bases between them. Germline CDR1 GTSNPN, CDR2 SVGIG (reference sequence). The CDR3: CAWNAQAEGYTF. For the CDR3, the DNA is TGTGCCTGGAATGCCCAGGCGGAAGGCTACACCTTC.

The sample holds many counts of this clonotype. CDR3 amino acids: CAISESGISDGYTF. As DNA, the CDR3 is TGTGCCATCAGTGAGTCTGGGATCAGCGATGGCTACACCTTC. The chain is built from TRBV10-3 and TRBJ1-2; no clear D. This CDR3 comprises 14 residues. Germline V lookup: CDR1 ENHRY, CDR2 SYGVKD. Trimming shortened V by 0 bases and J by 6 bases, and 11 bases separated the two germline ends.

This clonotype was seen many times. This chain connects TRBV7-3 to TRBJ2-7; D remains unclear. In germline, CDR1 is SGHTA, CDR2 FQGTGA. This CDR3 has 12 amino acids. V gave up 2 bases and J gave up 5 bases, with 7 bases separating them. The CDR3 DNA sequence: TGTGCCAGCAGCTTAGTGCCCCACGAGCAGTACTTC. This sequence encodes CASSLVPHEQYF. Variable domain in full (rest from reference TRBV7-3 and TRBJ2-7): GAGVSQTPSNKVTEKGKYVELRCDPISGHTALYWYRQSLGQGPEFLIYFQGTGAADDSGLPNDRFFAVRPEGSVSTLKIQRTERGDSAVYLCASSLVPHEQYFGPGTRLTVT.

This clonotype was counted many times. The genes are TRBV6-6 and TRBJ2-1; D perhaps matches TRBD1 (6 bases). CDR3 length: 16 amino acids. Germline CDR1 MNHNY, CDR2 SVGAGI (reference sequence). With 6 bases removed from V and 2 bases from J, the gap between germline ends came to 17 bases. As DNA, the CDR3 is TGTGCCAGCAGCTACAGGGTCCAGGGTCCCTACAATGAGCAGTTCTTC. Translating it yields CASSYRVQGPYNEQFF.

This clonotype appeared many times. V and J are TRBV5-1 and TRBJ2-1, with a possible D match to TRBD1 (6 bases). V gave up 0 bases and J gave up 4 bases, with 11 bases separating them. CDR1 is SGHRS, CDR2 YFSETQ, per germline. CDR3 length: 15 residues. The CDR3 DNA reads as TGCGCCAGCAGCTTGGTAGGGACAATTTACAATGAGCAGTTCTTC. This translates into CASSLVGTIYNEQFF. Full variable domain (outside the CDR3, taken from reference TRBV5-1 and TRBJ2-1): KAGVTQTPRYLIKTRGQQVTLSCSPISGHRSVSWYQQTPGQGLQFLFEYFSETQRNKGNFPGRFSGRQFSNSRSEMNVSTLELGDSALYLCASSLVGTIYNEQFFGPGTRLTVL.

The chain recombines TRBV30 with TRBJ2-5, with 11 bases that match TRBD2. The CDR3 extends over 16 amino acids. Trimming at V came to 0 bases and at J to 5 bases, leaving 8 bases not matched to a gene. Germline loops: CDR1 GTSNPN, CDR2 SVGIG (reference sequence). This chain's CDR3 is CAWSVLSGGAGETQYF. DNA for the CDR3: TGTGCCTGGAGTGTACTTAGCGGGGGGGCTGGGGAGACCCAGTACTTC.

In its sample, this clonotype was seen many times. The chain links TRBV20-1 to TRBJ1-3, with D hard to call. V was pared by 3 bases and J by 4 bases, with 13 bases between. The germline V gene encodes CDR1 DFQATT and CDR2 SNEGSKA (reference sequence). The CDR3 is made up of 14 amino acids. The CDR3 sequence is CSASQSRFGNTIYF. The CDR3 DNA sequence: TGCAGTGCTAGCCAAAGTAGGTTCGGAAACACCATATATTTT.

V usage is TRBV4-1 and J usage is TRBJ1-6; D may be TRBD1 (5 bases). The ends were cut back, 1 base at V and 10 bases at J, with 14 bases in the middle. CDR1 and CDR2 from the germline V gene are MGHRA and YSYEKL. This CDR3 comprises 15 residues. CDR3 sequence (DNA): TGCGCCAGCAGCCAAGGACAGTTCGGTCAGTCACCCCTCCACTTT. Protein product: CASSQGQFGQSPLHF.

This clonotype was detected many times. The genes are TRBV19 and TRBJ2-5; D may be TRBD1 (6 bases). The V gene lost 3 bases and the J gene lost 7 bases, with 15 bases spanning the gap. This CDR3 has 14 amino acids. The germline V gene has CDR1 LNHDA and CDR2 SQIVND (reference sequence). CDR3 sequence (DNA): TGTGCCAGTAGTATGTGGGCAGGGGACGGGACCCAGTACTTC. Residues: CASSMWAGDGTQYF.

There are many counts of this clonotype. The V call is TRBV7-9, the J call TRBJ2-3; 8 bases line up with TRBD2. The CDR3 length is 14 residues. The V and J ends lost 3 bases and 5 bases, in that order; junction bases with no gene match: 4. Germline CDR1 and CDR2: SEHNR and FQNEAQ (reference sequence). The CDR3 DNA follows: TGTGCCAGCAGCTTGGGTAGCGGGGAAGATACGCAGTATTTT. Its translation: CASSLGSGEDTQYF.

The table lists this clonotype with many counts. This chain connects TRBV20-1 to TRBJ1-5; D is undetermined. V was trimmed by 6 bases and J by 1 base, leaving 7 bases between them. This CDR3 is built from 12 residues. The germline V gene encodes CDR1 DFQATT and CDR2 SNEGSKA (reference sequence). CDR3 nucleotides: TGCAGTGCCCGAGGGAGCAATCAGCCCCAGCATTTT. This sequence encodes CSARGSNQPQHF.

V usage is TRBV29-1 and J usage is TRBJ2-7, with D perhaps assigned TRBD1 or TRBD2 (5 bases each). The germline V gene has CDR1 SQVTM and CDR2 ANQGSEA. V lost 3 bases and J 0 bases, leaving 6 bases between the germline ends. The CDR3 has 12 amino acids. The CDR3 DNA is TGCAGCGTTGAGGGGGACTCCTACGAGCAGTACTTC. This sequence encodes CSVEGDSYEQYF.

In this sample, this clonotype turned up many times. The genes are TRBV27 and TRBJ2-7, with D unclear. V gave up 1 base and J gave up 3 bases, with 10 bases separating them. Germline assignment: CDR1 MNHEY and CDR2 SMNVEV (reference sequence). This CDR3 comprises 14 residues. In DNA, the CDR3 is TGTGCCAGCAGTTTATGGGGTAACGGCTACGAGCAGTACTTC. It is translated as CASSLWGNGYEQYF.

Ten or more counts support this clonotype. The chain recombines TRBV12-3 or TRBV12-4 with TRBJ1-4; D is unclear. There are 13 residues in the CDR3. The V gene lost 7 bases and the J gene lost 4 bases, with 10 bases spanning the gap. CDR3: CASMEQINEKLFF. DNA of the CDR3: TGTGCCAGCATGGAACAGATTAATGAAAAACTGTTTTTT.

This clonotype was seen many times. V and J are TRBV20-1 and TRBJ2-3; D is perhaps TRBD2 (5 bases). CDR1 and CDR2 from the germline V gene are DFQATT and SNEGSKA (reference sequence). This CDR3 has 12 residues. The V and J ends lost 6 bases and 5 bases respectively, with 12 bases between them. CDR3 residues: CSAGGPGDTQYF. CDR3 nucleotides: TGCAGTGCCGGAGGACCTGGAGATACGCAGTATTTT.

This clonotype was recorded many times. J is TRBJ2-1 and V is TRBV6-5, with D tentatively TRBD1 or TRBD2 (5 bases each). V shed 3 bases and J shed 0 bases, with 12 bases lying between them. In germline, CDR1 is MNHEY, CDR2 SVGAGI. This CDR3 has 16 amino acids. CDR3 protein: CASSYFAGSSYNEQFF. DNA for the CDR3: TGTGCCAGCAGTTATTTCGCAGGGAGCTCCTACAATGAGCAGTTCTTC.

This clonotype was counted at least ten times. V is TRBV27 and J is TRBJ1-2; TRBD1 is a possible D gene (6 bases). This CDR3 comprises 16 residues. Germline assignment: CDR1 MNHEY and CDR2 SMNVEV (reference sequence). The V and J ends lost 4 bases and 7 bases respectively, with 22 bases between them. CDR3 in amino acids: CASSSYRTDNLSGYTF. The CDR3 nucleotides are TGTGCCAGCAGTTCCTATAGGACAGATAACCTATCTGGCTACACCTTC.

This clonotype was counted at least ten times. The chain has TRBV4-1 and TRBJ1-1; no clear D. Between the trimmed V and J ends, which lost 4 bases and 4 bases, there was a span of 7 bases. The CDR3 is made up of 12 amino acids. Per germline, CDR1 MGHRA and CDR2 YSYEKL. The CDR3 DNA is TGCGCCAGCAGCCCTTCGGGCACTGAAGCTTTCTTT. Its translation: CASSPSGTEAFF.

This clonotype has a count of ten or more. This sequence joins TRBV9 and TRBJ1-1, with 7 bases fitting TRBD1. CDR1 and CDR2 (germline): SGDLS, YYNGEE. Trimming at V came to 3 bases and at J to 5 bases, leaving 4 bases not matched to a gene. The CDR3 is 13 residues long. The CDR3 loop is CASSAIQGTEAFF. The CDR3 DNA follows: TGTGCCAGCAGCGCTATACAGGGGACTGAAGCTTTCTTT.

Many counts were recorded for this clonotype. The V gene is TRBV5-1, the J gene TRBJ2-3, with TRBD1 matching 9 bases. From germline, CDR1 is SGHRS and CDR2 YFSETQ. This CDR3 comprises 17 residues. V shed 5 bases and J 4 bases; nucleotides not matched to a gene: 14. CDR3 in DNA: TGCGCCAGCAGGTTCCGACCGGGACAGGGCTTCGCAGATACGCAGTATTTT. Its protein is CASRFRPGQGFADTQYF. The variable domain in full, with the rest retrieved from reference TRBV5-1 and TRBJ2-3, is KAGVTQTPRYLIKTRGQQVTLSCSPISGHRSVSWYQQTPGQGLQFLFEYFSETQRNKGNFPGRFSGRQFSNSRSEMNVSTLELGDSALYLCASRFRPGQGFADTQYFGPGTRLTVL.

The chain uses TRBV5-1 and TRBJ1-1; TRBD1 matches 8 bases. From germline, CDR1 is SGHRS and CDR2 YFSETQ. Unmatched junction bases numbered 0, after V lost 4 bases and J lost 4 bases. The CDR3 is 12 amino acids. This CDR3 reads CASSTGGTEAFF. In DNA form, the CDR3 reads TGCGCCAGCAGCACAGGGGGCACTGAAGCTTTCTTT.

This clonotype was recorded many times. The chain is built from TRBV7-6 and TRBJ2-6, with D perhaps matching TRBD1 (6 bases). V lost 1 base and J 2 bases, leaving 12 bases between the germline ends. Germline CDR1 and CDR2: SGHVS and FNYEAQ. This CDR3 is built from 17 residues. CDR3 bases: TGTGCCAGCAGCTTAGTGGCAGGGGAGCCTGGGGCCAACGTCCTGACTTTC. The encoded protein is CASSLVAGEPGANVLTF.

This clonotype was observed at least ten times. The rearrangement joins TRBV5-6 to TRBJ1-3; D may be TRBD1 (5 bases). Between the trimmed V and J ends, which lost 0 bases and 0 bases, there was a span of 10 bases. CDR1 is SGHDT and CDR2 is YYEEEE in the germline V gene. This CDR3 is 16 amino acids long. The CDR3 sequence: CASSLVGDLSGNTIYF. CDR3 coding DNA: TGTGCCAGCAGCTTGGTGGGGGATCTCTCTGGAAACACCATATATTTT.

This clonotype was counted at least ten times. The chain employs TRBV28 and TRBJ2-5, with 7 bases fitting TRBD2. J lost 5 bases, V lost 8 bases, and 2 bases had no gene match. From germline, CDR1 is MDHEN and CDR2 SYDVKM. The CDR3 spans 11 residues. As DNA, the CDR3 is TGTGCCAGCTGGGGAGGGGAGACCCAGTACTTC. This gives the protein CASWGGETQYF.

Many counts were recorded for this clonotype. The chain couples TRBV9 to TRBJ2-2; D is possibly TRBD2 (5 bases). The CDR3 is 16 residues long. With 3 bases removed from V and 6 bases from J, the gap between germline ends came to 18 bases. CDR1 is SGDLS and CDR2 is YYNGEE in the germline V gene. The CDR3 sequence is CASSEWTGIVAGELFF. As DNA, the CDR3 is TGTGCCAGCAGCGAATGGACCGGGATAGTAGCCGGGGAGCTGTTTTTT.

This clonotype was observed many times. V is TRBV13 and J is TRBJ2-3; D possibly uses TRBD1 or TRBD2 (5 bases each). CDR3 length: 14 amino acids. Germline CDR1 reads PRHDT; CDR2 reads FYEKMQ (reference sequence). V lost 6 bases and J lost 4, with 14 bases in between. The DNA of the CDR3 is TGTGCCAGCAGTCCGGGTCCGGGGCCAGATACGCAGTATTTT. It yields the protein CASSPGPGPDTQYF.